One T cell receptor beta chain is described in this entry. The antigen remains unidentified. The sample comes from a study of T cell responses to AZD1222 COVID-19 vaccine. The study, taken as a whole, reports: Dominant CD4 TCR responses targeted spike regions 160-218 and 743-854.

Produced via immunoSEQ multiplex PCR; TCRdb's table is partial and in-frame only. The table has approximately 110,000 clones, about 85% seen once. CDR1 is MDHEN and CDR2 is SYDVKM in the germline V gene. V was pared by 7 bases and J by 8 bases, with 11 bases of the junction left unmatched. CDR3 length: 14 amino acids. Source: peripheral blood, taken 28 days after the second AZD1222 dose. This TCR was sampled from an adult who received the AZD1222 COVID-19 vaccine. The chain couples TRBV28 to TRBJ1-2; 9 bases fit TRBD1. CDR3 sequence (DNA): TGTGCCAGCACAACCGAGGGACAGGGAAAAGGCTACACCTTC. Its protein is CASTTEGQGKGYTF.